This is a list of T cell receptor beta chains from one sample in a study of shared clonotypes between healthy human individuals. Assay used: immunoSEQ multiplex PCR; TCRdb lists only in-frame clones, some missing. This table holds about 2 million clones, 85% to 95% found once. Sequencing used naive CD8+ T cells sorted from blood. The receptors come from a man aged 18 to 29 in good health. CDR3s leave out the opening cysteine and the closing phenylalanine or tryptophan.

V gene: TRBV7-9; J gene: TRBJ1-4; CDR3 protein: ASSSAGQGTEKLF
V gene: TRBV30; J gene: TRBJ1-4; CDR3 protein: AWSVGVTNEKLF
V gene: TRBV5-4; J gene: TRBJ2-7; CDR3 protein: ASSLDLAGGRDEQY
V gene: TRBV27; J gene: TRBJ2-7; CDR3 protein: ASSPTGGYEQY
V gene: TRBV4-1; J gene: TRBJ2-7; CDR3 protein: ASSPLPGVRNEQY
V gene: TRBV10-2; J gene: TRBJ2-7; CDR3 protein: ASSEWASGNYEQY
V gene: TRBV13; J gene: TRBJ2-6; CDR3 protein: ASSLGANVLT
V gene: TRBV28; J gene: TRBJ2-5; CDR3 protein: ASSLETGAQETQY
V gene: TRBV4-1; J gene: TRBJ2-3; CDR3 protein: ASSPRLAGVTDTQY
V gene: TRBV29-1; J gene: TRBJ2-5; CDR3 protein: SVEFGTGGGWEETQY
V gene: TRBV6-6; J gene: TRBJ2-7; CDR3 protein: ASSYVKGLDEQY
V gene: TRBV9; J gene: TRBJ2-7; CDR3 protein: ASSVTGTSYEQY
V gene: TRBV18; J gene: TRBJ1-4; CDR3 protein: ASSPVSQGGEKLF
V gene: TRBV5-6; J gene: TRBJ2-2; CDR3 protein: ASSVGNTGELF
V gene: TRBV28; J gene: TRBJ2-1; CDR3 protein: ASSLSNMYNEQF
V gene: TRBV5-4; J gene: TRBJ2-1; CDR3 protein: ASSLGDLYNEQF
V gene: TRBV29-1; J gene: TRBJ1-2; CDR3 protein: SVEAGGGGTYGYT
V gene: TRBV7-8; J gene: TRBJ2-7; CDR3 protein: ASSLALAGAPYEQY
V gene: TRBV4-3; J gene: TRBJ2-3; CDR3 protein: ASSQEAGYDTDTQY
V gene: TRBV28; J gene: TRBJ2-1; CDR3 protein: ASSLSGNNEQF
V gene: TRBV29-1; J gene: TRBJ2-3; CDR3 protein: SVVSREPSGGTDTQY
V gene: TRBV5-1; J gene: TRBJ2-7; CDR3 protein: ASSLGSALDERY
V gene: TRBV27; J gene: TRBJ2-1; CDR3 protein: ASSYIPFPETNEQF
V gene: TRBV6-1; J gene: TRBJ2-1; CDR3 protein: ASSEVSSGGALNEQF
V gene: TRBV14; J gene: TRBJ1-4; CDR3 protein: ASSRRYDLATNEKLF
V gene: TRBV5-6; J gene: TRBJ2-7; CDR3 protein: ASSLSPWASYEQY
V gene: TRBV30; J gene: TRBJ2-3; CDR3 protein: AWGETSDVSTDTQY
V gene: TRBV27; J gene: TRBJ1-6; CDR3 protein: ATASSSYNSPLH
V gene: TRBV4-2; J gene: TRBJ2-3; CDR3 protein: ASSQEALAGLMEHTQY
V gene: TRBV9; J gene: TRBJ2-3; CDR3 protein: ASSVVQGLGHDTQY
V gene: TRBV4-1; J gene: TRBJ2-3; CDR3 protein: ASSQARWADTQY
V gene: TRBV2; J gene: TRBJ2-1; CDR3 protein: ASSEPVGTGMF
V gene: TRBV6-5; J gene: TRBJ1-1; CDR3 protein: ASIVSGEGTEAF
V gene: TRBV9; J gene: TRBJ2-4; CDR3 protein: ASSADDGGNIQY
V gene: TRBV4-1; J gene: TRBJ2-3; CDR3 protein: ASSQEPSFTDTQY
V gene: TRBV27; J gene: TRBJ2-7; CDR3 protein: ASSIMEGYEQY
V gene: TRBV4-1; J gene: TRBJ2-7; CDR3 protein: ASSLSGQGAYEQY
V gene: TRBV2; J gene: TRBJ1-2; CDR3 protein: ASSDQGDGYT
V gene: TRBV11-2; J gene: TRBJ2-7; CDR3 protein: ASSDGPYEQY
V gene: TRBV27; J gene: TRBJ1-5; CDR3 protein: ASSLSDLRPQH
V gene: TRBV10-2; J gene: TRBJ2-1; CDR3 protein: ASRLAGSYNEQF
V gene: TRBV7-9; J gene: TRBJ2-1; CDR3 protein: ASSSMLRDSIHNEQF
V gene: TRBV7-9; J gene: TRBJ1-1; CDR3 protein: ASSFGQSEAF